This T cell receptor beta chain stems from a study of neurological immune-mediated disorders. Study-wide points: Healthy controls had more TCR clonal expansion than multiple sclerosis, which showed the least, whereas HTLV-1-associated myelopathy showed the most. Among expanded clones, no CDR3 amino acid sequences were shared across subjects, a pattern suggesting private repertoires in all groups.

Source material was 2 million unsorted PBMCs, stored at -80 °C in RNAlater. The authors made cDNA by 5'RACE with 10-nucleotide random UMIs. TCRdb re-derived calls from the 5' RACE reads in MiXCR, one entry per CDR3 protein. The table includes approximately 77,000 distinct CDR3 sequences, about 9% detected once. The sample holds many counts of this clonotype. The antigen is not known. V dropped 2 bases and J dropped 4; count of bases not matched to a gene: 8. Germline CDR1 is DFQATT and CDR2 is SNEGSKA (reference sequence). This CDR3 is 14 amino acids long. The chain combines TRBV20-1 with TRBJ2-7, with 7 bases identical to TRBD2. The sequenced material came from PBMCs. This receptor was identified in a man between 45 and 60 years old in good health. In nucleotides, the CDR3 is TGCAGTGCTAGATGGGCGGGAGTAAGGTACGAGCAGTACTTC. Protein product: CSARWAGVRYEQYF.